This entry lists 26 T cell receptor beta chains sequenced from one sample in a study of early T cells in non-severe SARS-CoV-2 infection. Each CDR3 protein is one row after TCRdb ran MiXCR on the 5' RACE reads. Of 70,000 to 95,000 distinct CDR3 sequences listed, about 16% are singletons. Sample: whole blood. The receptor source for this set is an adult who was a healthcare worker with PCR-confirmed SARS-CoV-2 infection or an uninfected control (not recorded which).

This chain joins TRBV7-9 and TRBJ2-1, with 7 bases aligning to TRBD2. Germline CDR1 reads SEHNR; CDR2 reads FQNEAQ (reference sequence). Germline trimming cut 4 bases from V and 8 bases from J; bases unmatched to any gene: 11. There are 15 residues in the CDR3. This CDR3 is CASSWTGTMGHEQFF. CDR3 DNA: TGTGCCAGCAGCTGGACCGGGACTATGGGCCATGAGCAGTTCTTC. Together with reference TRBV7-9 and TRBJ2-1, the CDR3 gives the full variable domain: DTGVSQNPRHKITKRGQNVTFRCDPISEHNRLYWYRQTLGQGPEFLTYFQNEAQLEKSRLLSDRFSAERPKGSFSTLEIQRTEQGDSAMYLCASSWTGTMGHEQFFGPGTRLTVL.

This clonotype occurred a few times. The chain combines TRBV5-6 with TRBJ2-5; D tentatively reads TRBD1 or TRBD2 (5 bases each). Germline V gives CDR1 SGHDT, CDR2 YYEEEE. CDR3 length: 16 amino acids. Trimming pared 1 base from V and 1 base from J, leaving 14 bases between. CDR3 residues: CASSLIGTLLQETQYF. The CDR3 nucleotides are TGTGCCAGCAGCTTGATTGGGACGCTCCTCCAAGAGACCCAGTACTTC.

This clonotype was seen ten or more times. The chain carries TRBV6-6 and TRBJ2-1; 10 bases agree with TRBD2. The CDR3 consists of 16 residues. Germline values: CDR1 MNHNY, CDR2 SVGAGI (reference sequence). V shed 4 bases, J shed 3 bases, and the junction held 6 bases outside the gene matches. The CDR3 DNA is TGTGCCAGCAGTTCCCCAGCGGGAGGGCACTACAATGAGCAGTTCTTC. This gives the protein CASSSPAGGHYNEQFF.

This sequence joins TRBV2 and TRBJ2-1; TRBD2 aligns across 7 bases. V trimming: 4 bases; J trimming: 0 bases; junction bases outside the gene matches: 3. Germline assignment: CDR1 SNHLY and CDR2 FYNNEI. This CDR3 spans 15 amino acids. The CDR3 protein is CASSAQRGSYNEQFF. CDR3 coding DNA: TGTGCCAGCAGTGCGCAGCGGGGCTCCTACAATGAGCAGTTCTTC.

This clonotype came up a few times. This chain joins TRBV10-2 and TRBJ2-7; tentative D call: TRBD1 (6 bases). The germline V and J ends were trimmed by 3 bases and 1 base, with 10 bases remaining between them. Germline V gives CDR1 WSHSY, CDR2 SAAADI. This CDR3 region has 14 residues. For the CDR3, the DNA is TGCGCCAGCAGTGACCCAGGGGATTCCTACGAGCAGTACTTC. As protein: CASSDPGDSYEQYF.

This clonotype was counted between two and nine times. The chain links TRBV11-2 to TRBJ2-5; unclear D gene. V was cut by 1 base and J by 7 bases, with 13 bases left in between. Germline CDR1 is SGHAT and CDR2 is FQNNGV. The CDR3 extends over 14 amino acids. The CDR3 sequence is CASSLAPGFGTQYF. The CDR3 DNA follows: TGTGCCAGCAGCTTAGCCCCCGGGTTTGGGACCCAGTACTTC.

This clonotype was counted only a few times. The chain has TRBV7-9 and TRBJ1-5; 8 bases are a match to TRBD1. The CDR3 contains 14 residues. The trim removed 5 bases at V and 6 bases at J, leaving 6 bases unmatched. CDR1 and CDR2 (germline): SEHNR, FQNEAQ (reference sequence). CDR3 sequence reads: CASSLTGGSQPQHF. CDR3 DNA sequence: TGTGCCAGCAGCCTCACAGGGGGAAGTCAGCCCCAGCATTTT. The variable domain in full, with the rest retrieved from reference TRBV7-9 and TRBJ1-5, is DTGVSQNPRHKITKRGQNVTFRCDPISEHNRLYWYRQTLGQGPEFLTYFQNEAQLEKSRLLSDRFSAERPKGSFSTLEIQRTEQGDSAMYLCASSLTGGSQPQHFGDGTRLSIL.

The chain is built from TRBV20-1 and TRBJ2-7; D might be TRBD1 (5 bases). With 2 bases removed from V and 5 bases from J, the gap between germline ends came to 22 bases. Germline V gives CDR1 DFQATT, CDR2 SNEGSKA (reference sequence). The CDR3 covers 16 residues. The CDR3 region has the DNA TGCAGTGCTAGATCAATGTACGGCCAGGGTTTCGACGAGCAGTACTTC. Amino acid sequence: CSARSMYGQGFDEQYF.

This clonotype showed up just a few times. The rearrangement uses TRBV2 and TRBJ2-7; 9 nucleotides match TRBD2. Trimming took 0 bases from V and 0 from J; bases not matched to a gene: 9. The V gene's germline CDR1 is SNHLY and CDR2 FYNNEI. The CDR3 sequence is 18 residues long. Here the CDR3 reads CASSEAPASGVFSYEQYF. CDR3 coding DNA: TGTGCCAGCAGTGAAGCCCCAGCTAGCGGGGTTTTCTCCTACGAGCAGTACTTC.

This clonotype was seen more than once but under ten times. V usage is TRBV20-1 and J usage is TRBJ2-7; D not certain. The CDR3 runs to 14 residues. Germline V CDR1 and CDR2: DFQATT, SNEGSKA (reference sequence). With 1 base removed from V and 2 bases from J, the gap between germline ends came to 12 bases. The CDR3: CSARGPVHTYEQYF. The DNA for the CDR3 is TGCAGTGCTAGAGGTCCCGTACATACCTACGAGCAGTACTTC.

This chain connects TRBV10-3 to TRBJ1-1, with a possible D match to TRBD1 (6 bases). The germline CDR1 and CDR2 sequences are ENHRY and SYGVKD. The CDR3 has 12 residues. Trimming took off 10 bases at V and 6 bases at J, with 15 bases between the two ends. The CDR3 loop is CATRSGGPEAFF. DNA for the CDR3: TGTGCCACCCGGAGTGGGGGCCCTGAAGCTTTCTTT.

This clonotype was counted at least ten times. The rearrangement links TRBV3-1 to TRBJ1-3; perhaps TRBD1 as D (6 bases). Trimming took off 1 base at V and 7 bases at J, with 11 bases between the two ends. The CDR3 is 14 amino acids. CDR1 LGHDT and CDR2 YNNKEL come from the germline V gene (reference sequence). The CDR3 reads CASSQGWTENTIYF. DNA of the CDR3: TGTGCCAGCAGCCAAGGGTGGACAGAGAACACCATATATTTT.

This clonotype showed up just a few times. The genes are TRBV29-1 and TRBJ2-2; D possibly uses TRBD1 or TRBD2 (5 bases each). Germline lookup yields CDR1 SQVTM and CDR2 ANQGSEA. This CDR3 has 13 residues. Trimming took off 6 bases at V and 2 bases at J, with 10 bases between the two ends. The CDR3 here is CSVDGTNTGELFF. The DNA of the CDR3 is TGCAGCGTCGACGGGACCAACACCGGGGAGCTGTTTTTT.

The CDR3 reads CASRLGGETQYF. The CDR3 bases are TGTGCCAGCAGACTAGGCGGAGAGACCCAGTACTTC. The chain has TRBV2 and TRBJ2-5; a weak D match, TRBD2 (5 bases). The V end lost 6 bases, the J end lost 4 bases, and 9 bases lay between the germline ends. Germline V CDR1 and CDR2: SNHLY, FYNNEI. The CDR3 loop spans 12 amino acids.

Of note for this clonotype: One junction end does not reproduce the germline sequence, and a read error may be involved. The chain couples TRBV6-1 to TRBJ1-2; tentative D call: TRBD1 (5 bases). CDR1 is MNHNS and CDR2 is SASEGT in the germline V gene. The CDR3 runs to 14 residues. The CDR3: CASSDSDRTYGHTF. For the CDR3, the DNA is TGTGCCAGCAGTGATTCCGACAGAACCTATGGCCACACCTTC.

The chain combines TRBV11-2 with TRBJ1-3, with no clear D. The V end was cut by 3 bases, the J end by 3 bases, with 6 bases between. This CDR3 has 13 amino acids. CDR1 and CDR2 from the germline V gene are SGHAT and FQNNGV. CDR3 region: CASSFGFGNTIYF. The DNA of the CDR3 is TGTGCCAGCAGCTTTGGTTTTGGAAACACCATATATTTT.

This clonotype was counted only a few times. This CDR3 is CASSRREPNEKLFF. CDR3 DNA sequence: TGTGCCAGCAGCCGCAGGGAGCCGAATGAAAAACTGTTTTTT. The chain uses TRBV5-4 and TRBJ1-4; weak D call: TRBD1 (5 bases). Trimming cost V 4 bases and J 5 bases, with 12 bases left between them. This CDR3 has 14 residues. Per germline, CDR1 SGHNT and CDR2 YYREEE (reference sequence).

This sequence joins TRBV5-6 and TRBJ2-7, with 7 bases that match TRBD1. Per germline, CDR1 SGHDT and CDR2 YYEEEE. The CDR3 sequence is 17 residues long. V lost 4 bases and J lost 0; bases outside the gene matches: 13. The CDR3 nucleotides read TGTGCCAGCAGCCCGCCGGGAAGGGGGCCTTTCTCCTACGAGCAGTACTTC. Encoded protein: CASSPPGRGPFSYEQYF.

CDR3 nucleotide sequence: TGTGCCAGCAGTGAAACGGGGGGCACCGAGCAGTACTTC. Protein: CASSETGGTEQYF. The J gene is TRBJ2-7, the V gene TRBV25-1, with D perhaps matching TRBD2 (7 bases). The CDR3 spans 13 residues. V lost 2 bases and J lost 6, with 11 bases in between. Germline V gene sequence: CDR1 MGHDK, CDR2 SYGVNS.

CDR3 in DNA: TGTGCCAGCAGCGTCGGGACAGGAAAAAAACTGTTTTTT. It translates to CASSVGTGKKLFF. V and J are TRBV7-9 and TRBJ1-4, with 8 bases fitting TRBD1. Looked up from germline, CDR1 is SEHNR and CDR2 is FQNEAQ (reference sequence). The CDR3 runs to 13 residues. V shed 5 bases and J 9 bases; nucleotides not matched to a gene: 5.

This clonotype has a handful of counts. This sequence joins TRBV7-9 and TRBJ1-1, with no clear D. V shed 5 bases and J shed 0 bases, with 10 bases lying between them. Germline V gene lookup returns CDR1 SEHNR and CDR2 FQNEAQ (reference sequence). The CDR3 contains 14 residues. The CDR3 coding sequence is TGTGCCAGCAGCCCCAACAGATTGAACACTGAAGCTTTCTTT. This sequence encodes CASSPNRLNTEAFF.

This clonotype was counted only a few times. The DNA of the CDR3 is TGTGCCAGCAGTTTCGCCGGGACAGCCTTCACCGGGGAGCTGTTTTTT. Translating it yields CASSFAGTAFTGELFF. V is TRBV6-2 or TRBV6-3 and J is TRBJ2-2, with TRBD1 identical over 7 bases. The CDR3 covers 16 residues. The germline V gene has CDR1 MNHEY and CDR2 SVGEGT. Germline trimming cut 4 bases from V and 4 bases from J; bases unmatched to any gene: 9.

The rearrangement links TRBV11-2 to TRBJ2-5; D gene ambiguous. With 4 bases removed from V and 5 bases from J, the gap between germline ends came to 11 bases. The CDR3 is 13 amino acids. Germline loops: CDR1 SGHAT, CDR2 FQNNGV. CDR3: CASSYSLEETQYF. DNA of the CDR3: TGTGCCAGCAGCTATTCACTCGAGGAGACCCAGTACTTC.

This clonotype turned up a few times. The J gene is TRBJ2-1, the V gene TRBV5-4; TRBD2 matches 13 bases. V shed 5 bases and J 6 bases; nucleotides not matched to a gene: 5. The germline gives CDR1 SGHNT, CDR2 YYREEE (reference sequence). The CDR3 loop spans 15 amino acids. CDR3 protein: CASSRTSGGANEQFF. CDR3 nucleotide sequence: TGTGCCAGCAGTCGGACTAGCGGGGGAGCCAATGAGCAGTTCTTC.

This clonotype was observed a few times. J is TRBJ2-7 and V is TRBV6-5; 9 bases line up with TRBD1. This CDR3 contains 16 residues. V trimming: 5 bases; J trimming: 3 bases; junction bases outside the gene matches: 11. Germline loops: CDR1 MNHEY, CDR2 SVGAGI. CDR3: CASSPLQGTGNYEQYF. The CDR3 DNA sequence: TGTGCCAGCAGTCCCCTCCAAGGGACAGGGAACTACGAGCAGTACTTC.

In nucleotides, the CDR3 is TGTGCCAGCAGAGCCGGGCCTAACACCGGGGAGCTGTTTTTT. It is translated as CASRAGPNTGELFF. The chain combines TRBV2 with TRBJ2-2; D gene unclear. CDR1 is SNHLY and CDR2 is FYNNEI in the germline V gene. Deletions cut 6 bases from V and 2 bases from J, with 10 bases between. The CDR3 covers 14 residues.